These 18 T cell receptor beta chains originate from one sample sequenced in a study of PD-1 blockade in classical Hodgkin lymphoma. Only in-frame clones appear in the TCRdb table, and some are missing; sequencing was by immunoSEQ multiplex PCR. The sample yields tens of thousands of clones, less than 95% seen once. Time point meaning: cycle 4 day 1 (C4D1), after 6 weeks of nivolumab. The patients all showed relapse after autologous stem cell transplantation, while their brentuximab vedotin exposure varied. The starting material was peripheral blood mononuclear cells (PBMCs), obtained before the fourth cycle of nivolumab. The receptors shown here come from a human donor with classical Hodgkin lymphoma.

The chain is built from TRBV6-5 and TRBJ2-2; no clear D. Trimming stripped 6 bases from V and 0 bases from J, with 11 bases between. Germline CDR1 is MNHEY and CDR2 is SVGAGI. CDR3 length equals 15 residues. As DNA, the CDR3 is TGTGCCAGCAGCCACTTTTTGACGAACACCGGGGAGCTGTTTTTT. Translating it yields CASSHFLTNTGELFF.

The chain links TRBV7-9 to TRBJ2-1; D gene unclear. This CDR3 spans 13 amino acids. Trimming removed 5 bases at V and 4 bases at J, with 9 bases between. Germline V gives CDR1 SEHNR, CDR2 FQNEAQ (reference sequence). CDR3 in DNA: TGTGCCAGCAGCCTGGCGAGTTACAATGAGCAGTTCTTC. Its protein is CASSLASYNEQFF.

This chain joins TRBV10-1 and TRBJ2-1; TRBD2 agrees at 11 bases. Germline V CDR1 and CDR2: WNHNN, SYGVQD (reference sequence). The length of the CDR3 is 17 residues. V was pared by 4 bases and J by 0 bases, with 5 bases of the junction left unmatched. This chain's CDR3 is CASSASGGPSSYNEQFF. The CDR3 bases are TGCGCCAGCAGTGCTAGCGGGGGGCCGAGCTCCTACAATGAGCAGTTCTTC.

As DNA, the CDR3 is TGTGCCAGCAGCTTACGGGGGACTCACTCTGGGGCCAACGTCCTGACTTTC. Residues: CASSLRGTHSGANVLTF. The rearrangement joins TRBV7-2 to TRBJ2-6, with a possible D match to TRBD2 (6 bases). Germline lookup yields CDR1 SGHTA and CDR2 FQGNSA. The ends were cut back, 2 bases at V and 0 bases at J, with 11 bases in the middle. The CDR3 runs to 17 residues.

V usage is TRBV30 and J usage is TRBJ2-3; the match to TRBD1 covers 10 bases. V lost 4 bases and J lost 7; bases outside the gene matches: 14. Germline V gene lookup returns CDR1 GTSNPN and CDR2 SVGIG (reference sequence). This CDR3 spans 16 amino acids. CDR3 DNA: TGTGCCTGGACCCACCTAGGGACAGGGGCGGGAAATACGCAGTATTTT. Translating it yields CAWTHLGTGAGNTQYF.

The chain combines TRBV4-3 with TRBJ2-1, with 8 bases lining up with TRBD1. After removal of 1 base from V and 3 bases from J, the junction contained 5 bases not matched to a gene. This CDR3 comprises 16 residues. Germline V lookup: CDR1 LGHNA, CDR2 YSLEER. The CDR3 nucleotides are TGCGCCAGCAGCCAAGTCGCAGGGGGCGACTACAATGAGCAGTTCTTC. Its translation: CASSQVAGGDYNEQFF.

The chain joins TRBV10-2 to TRBJ1-5; a weak D match, TRBD1 (5 bases). The CDR3 spans 14 residues. Deletions cut 3 bases from V and 5 bases from J, with 11 bases between. Germline-derived CDR1 and CDR2 are WSHSY and SAAADI. The DNA for the CDR3 is TGCGCCAGCAGTGACTTGGGGGGTCATCAGCCCCAGCATTTT. Protein: CASSDLGGHQPQHF.

V is TRBV6-6 and J is TRBJ1-5, with TRBD1 matching 8 bases. Germline V CDR1 and CDR2: MNHNY, SVGAGI (reference sequence). The V segment lost 6 bases and the J segment 6 bases; nucleotides outside the gene matches: 7. This CDR3 is 14 amino acids long. The CDR3 reads CASRSGGAGQPQHF. DNA of the CDR3: TGTGCCAGCAGGTCAGGGGGCGCGGGTCAGCCCCAGCATTTT.

The chain employs TRBV29-1 and TRBJ1-1; tentatively, D is TRBD1 (5 bases). CDR3 length: 15 amino acids. V lost 1 base and J 6 bases, leaving 18 bases between the germline ends. The germline V gene encodes CDR1 SQVTM and CDR2 ANQGSEA. CDR3 loop: CSVEGRAGTSSEAFF. The CDR3, as DNA: TGCAGCGTTGAAGGCAGGGCCGGAACAAGCTCTGAAGCTTTCTTT.

The chain couples TRBV2 to TRBJ1-5, with D unresolved. The germline CDR1 and CDR2 sequences are SNHLY and FYNNEI. This CDR3 comprises 15 residues. Trimming shortened V by 3 bases and J by 1 base, and 10 bases separated the two germline ends. The CDR3 sequence is CASSDRDLSNQPQHF. The DNA for the CDR3 is TGTGCCAGCAGTGATAGGGATTTGAGCAATCAGCCCCAGCATTTT.

The chain joins TRBV9 to TRBJ2-1; 8 bases fit TRBD1. V lost 4 bases to trimming and J lost 1 base; unmatched junction nucleotides: 10. The CDR3 is 17 residues long. Germline values: CDR1 SGDLS, CDR2 YYNGEE. CDR3 amino acids: CASSPLTGQGSYNEQFF. The DNA of the CDR3 is TGTGCCAGCAGCCCCTTAACTGGACAGGGATCCTACAATGAGCAGTTCTTC.

The V gene is TRBV7-8, the J gene TRBJ1-1, with D hard to call. This CDR3 region has 11 residues. Germline lookup yields CDR1 SGHVS and CDR2 FQNEAQ. The ends were cut back, 1 base at V and 7 bases at J, with 4 bases in the middle. CDR3 amino acids: CASSLVGEAFF. The CDR3 coding sequence is TGTGCCAGCAGCTTAGTAGGTGAAGCTTTCTTT.

This clone is a singleton in its sample. V gene TRBV27 combines with J gene TRBJ1-2; D is uncertain. Deletions cut 2 bases from V and 4 bases from J, with 8 bases between. Germline V gives CDR1 MNHEY, CDR2 SMNVEV (reference sequence). The CDR3 runs to 13 residues. CDR3 sequence reads: CASSLGQAYGYTF. CDR3 sequence (DNA): TGTGCCAGCAGTTTAGGGCAGGCCTATGGCTACACCTTC.

This clone appeared a single time. The V call is TRBV25-1, the J call TRBJ1-2, with a tentative D call TRBD1 (6 bases). The germline CDR1 and CDR2 sequences are MGHDK and SYGVNS. The CDR3 totals 13 residues. V lost 2 bases, J lost 4 bases, and 8 bases lay in between. The CDR3 reads CASSEGGPYGYTF. The CDR3 bases are TGTGCCAGCAGTGAAGGGGGGCCCTATGGCTACACCTTC.

The chain joins TRBV16 to TRBJ2-3, with 8 bases identical to TRBD2. This CDR3 has 16 amino acids. V shed 0 bases, J shed 3 bases, and the junction held 5 bases outside the gene matches. Germline V gene lookup returns CDR1 KGHSY and CDR2 FQNENV. The CDR3 reads CASSQSRIAGTDTQYF. As DNA, the CDR3 is TGTGCCAGCAGCCAATCGAGGATAGCGGGGACAGATACGCAGTATTTT.

The gene calls are TRBV7-8 and TRBJ1-4; perhaps TRBD1 as D (5 bases). The CDR3 is 14 amino acids. In germline, CDR1 is SGHVS, CDR2 FQNEAQ. Trimming pared 4 bases from V and 4 bases from J, leaving 10 bases between. The CDR3 here is CASSWDRINEKLFF. CDR3 nucleotide sequence: TGTGCCAGCAGCTGGGACCGAATTAATGAAAAACTGTTTTTT.

The chain links TRBV9 to TRBJ2-6; D is uncertain. CDR3 length: 15 amino acids. CDR1 is SGDLS, CDR2 YYNGEE, per germline. The V gene lost 1 base and the J gene lost 0 bases, with 5 bases spanning the gap. The CDR3 DNA sequence: TGTGCCAGCAGCGTACCCTTCTCTGGGGCCAACGTCCTGACTTTC. Its protein product is CASSVPFSGANVLTF.

This clone was seen just once. CDR3 amino acids: CASTPGRRNYEQYF. The CDR3 DNA sequence: TGTGCCAGCACCCCGGGACGCAGAAACTACGAGCAGTACTTC. The chain links TRBV28 to TRBJ2-7; possibly TRBD1 or TRBD2 for D (5 bases each). CDR1 and CDR2 (germline): MDHEN, SYDVKM. Deletions cut 7 bases from V and 3 bases from J, with 16 bases between. The CDR3 runs 14 residues.